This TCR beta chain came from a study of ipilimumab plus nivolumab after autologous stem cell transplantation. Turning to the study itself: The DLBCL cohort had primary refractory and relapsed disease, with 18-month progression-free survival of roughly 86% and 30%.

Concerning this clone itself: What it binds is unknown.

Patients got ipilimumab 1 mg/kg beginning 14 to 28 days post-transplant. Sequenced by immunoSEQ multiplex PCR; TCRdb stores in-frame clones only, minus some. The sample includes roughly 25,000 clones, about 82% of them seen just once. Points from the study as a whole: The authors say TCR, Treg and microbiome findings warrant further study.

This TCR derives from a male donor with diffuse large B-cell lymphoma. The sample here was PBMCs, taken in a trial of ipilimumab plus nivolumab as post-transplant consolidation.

The CDR3 DNA reads TGTGCCAGCAGCCCAAGTCCGTTTGGGAAAAAACTGTTTTTT. Amino acid sequence: CASSPSPFGKKLFF. The chain joins TRBV11-1 to TRBJ1-4; D gene unclear. V was shortened by 5 bases and J by 9 bases, with 16 bases between the two germline ends. This CDR3 spans 14 amino acids. CDR1 and CDR2 (germline): SGHAT, FQDESV (reference sequence). The full variable domain, completed using reference TRBV11-1 and TRBJ1-4, is EAEVAQSPRYKITEKSQAVAFWCDPISGHATLYWYRQILGQGPELLVQFQDESVVDDSQLPKDRFSAERLKGVDSTLKIQPAELGDSAMYLCASSPSPFGKKLFFGSGTQLSVL.